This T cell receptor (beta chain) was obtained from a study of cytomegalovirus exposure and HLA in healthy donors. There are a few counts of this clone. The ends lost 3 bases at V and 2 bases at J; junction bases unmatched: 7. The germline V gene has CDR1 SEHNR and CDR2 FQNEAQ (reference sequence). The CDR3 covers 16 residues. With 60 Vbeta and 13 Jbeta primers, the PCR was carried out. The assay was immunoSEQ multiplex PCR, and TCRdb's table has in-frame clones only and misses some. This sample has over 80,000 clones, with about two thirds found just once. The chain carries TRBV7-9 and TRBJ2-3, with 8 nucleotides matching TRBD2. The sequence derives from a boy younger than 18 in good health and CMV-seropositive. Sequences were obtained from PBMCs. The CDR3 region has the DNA TGTGCCAGCAGCTTGGTTAGCGGGACGGTCACAGATACGCAGTATTTT. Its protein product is CASSLVSGTVTDTQYF.